These 6 T cell receptor beta chains came from one sample sequenced in a study of blood T cells in healthy people across ages. It was with a sample-barcoded 5' primer and a J-beta primer mix that a second PCR of roughly 7 to 12 cycles was run. TCRdb reprocessed the 5' RACE reads via MiXCR and lists one record per CDR3 protein. The table records over 700,000 distinct CDR3 sequences, about 25% of them present only once. Another study also made use of these data, one on T cells of mothers and their children.

Sequencing was performed on blood. These TCRs come from a boy aged 5-17 years in good health.

This clonotype was counted between two and nine times. The CDR3 is CASSLEVTGGYGYTF. The CDR3 region has the DNA TGCGCCAGCAGCTTGGAGGTGACAGGGGGCTATGGCTACACCTTC. The genes are TRBV5-1 and TRBJ1-2; 9 bases are a match to TRBD1. The CDR3 consists of 15 residues. V lost 0 bases to trimming and J lost 4 bases; unmatched junction nucleotides: 4. Germline CDR1 SGHRS, CDR2 YFSETQ.

In nucleotides, the CDR3 is TGTGCCACCAGTGATTCGGCGCGACAGGGGGCTGCAACTAATGAAAAACTGTTTTTT. Its translation: CATSDSARQGAATNEKLFF. This sequence joins TRBV24-1 and TRBJ1-4; TRBD1 matches 10 bases. V trimming: 2 bases; J trimming: 0 bases; junction bases outside the gene matches: 8. Germline CDR1 and CDR2: KGHDR and SFDVKD. This CDR3 spans 19 amino acids.

The rearrangement uses TRBV6-5 and TRBJ2-2; 9 nucleotides agree with TRBD2. The CDR3 totals 13 residues. CDR1 is MNHEY and CDR2 is SVGAGI in the germline V gene. The junction had 15 bases not matched to a gene; V was cut back by 11 bases and J by 14 bases. The CDR3 region is CAVRREGTGELFF. The DNA for the CDR3 is TGTGCCGTCAGGCGGGAGGGAACCGGAGAACTGTTTTTT.

V gene TRBV20-1 combines with J gene TRBJ2-1; D unclear. V shed 0 bases and J shed 1 base, with 10 bases lying between them. CDR1 is DFQATT, CDR2 SNEGSKA, per germline (reference sequence). The CDR3 contains 15 residues. DNA for the CDR3: TGCAGTGCTAGAGATTATGGTGGATCCTACAATGAGCAGTTCTTC. The encoded protein is CSARDYGGSYNEQFF.

This clonotype showed up just a few times. The rearrangement uses TRBV2 and TRBJ2-5; TRBD1 or TRBD2 may be the D gene (5 bases each). The J call is doubtful: the DNA matches TRBJ2-1 better. Germline V gene sequence: CDR1 SNHLY, CDR2 FYNNEI. CDR3 length: 13 residues. The CDR3 DNA reads as TGTGCCAGCAGCTCCGGGACCAACAATGAGCAGTTCTTC. Translation gives CASSSGTNNEQFF.

J is TRBJ1-1 and V is TRBV12-3 or TRBV12-4; no firm D call. Trimming left V 1 base short and J 3 bases short, with 18 bases between. The CDR3 is 17 residues long. CDR3 protein: CASSLGGPLIRDTEAFF. The CDR3 nucleotides read TGTGCCAGCAGTTTAGGCGGACCATTAATCCGGGACACTGAAGCTTTCTTT.